The subject of this entry is one T cell receptor beta chain. V lost 5 bases and J lost 2; bases outside the gene matches: 4. Germline V lookup: CDR1 SGHTA, CDR2 FQGNSA. The CDR3 runs to 15 residues. These data belong to a study of blood T cell repertoires in COVID-19. Study-level information: Spain, Italy and the United States supplied samples that represented acute and convalescent COVID-19. Nucleic acid was either cDNA or gDNA, and it came from T cells, B-cell-depleted T cells, or PBMCs.

Source study methods: Amplification from reference gene primers served as the basis for estimated nucleated cell counts. Some clones are missing from TCRdb's copy, which holds only in-frame ones; the method was immunoSEQ multiplex PCR. Clonal size and the V and J genes are those of that table, whereas D and trimming came from the DNA. In the table there are about 140,000 clones, 65% to 90% of which are singletons. The receptor comes from a man aged 55-75 years with active or convalescent COVID-19. Sequences were obtained from peripheral blood. V usage is TRBV7-2 and J usage is TRBJ2-7; 12 nucleotides agree with TRBD2. CDR3 residues: CASSVASGGAYEQYF. The CDR3 coding sequence is TGTGCCAGCAGCGTCGCTAGCGGGGGGGCCTACGAGCAGTACTTC.